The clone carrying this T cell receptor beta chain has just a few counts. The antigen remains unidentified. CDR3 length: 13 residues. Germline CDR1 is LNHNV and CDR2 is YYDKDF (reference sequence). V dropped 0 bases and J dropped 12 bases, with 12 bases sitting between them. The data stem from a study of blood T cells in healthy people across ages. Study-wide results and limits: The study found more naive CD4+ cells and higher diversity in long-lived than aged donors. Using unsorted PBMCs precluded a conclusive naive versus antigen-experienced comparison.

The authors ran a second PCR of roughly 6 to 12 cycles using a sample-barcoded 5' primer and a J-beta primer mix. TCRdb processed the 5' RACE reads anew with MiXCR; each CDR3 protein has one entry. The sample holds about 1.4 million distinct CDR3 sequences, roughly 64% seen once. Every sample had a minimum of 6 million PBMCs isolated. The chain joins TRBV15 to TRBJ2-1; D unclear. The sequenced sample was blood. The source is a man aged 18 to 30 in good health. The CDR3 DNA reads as TGTGCCACCAGCAGAGATGAATCTTTCGGGCAGTTCTTC. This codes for CATSRDESFGQFF.